The sequence of this T cell receptor beta chain was determined in a study of beta chain features in type 1 diabetes (dated by TCRdb to 2016 to 2018). Concerning the study at large: Mean age, gender distribution, total cell number and subset yield did not differ between patients and healthy donors. A total of around 100 million sorted cells were examined across all samples, and RNA yield correlated strongly with the number of cells per subset. The study compared TCRB repertoires of sorted circulating CD4+ T cell subsets between recently diagnosed type 1 diabetes patients and matched healthy donors. Regulatory and stem cell-like memory subsets were isolated from only 8 patients and roughly 8 healthy donors, whereas naive and central memory subsets came from all 28 donors. Overall results and qualifications from the work: The naive, central memory and regulatory TCRB repertoires appeared to resemble one another more closely among patients than among healthy donors. Because cDNA was sequenced instead of genomic DNA, activated cells with high expression could be over-represented, although the groups did not differ in activation or CD3 levels. At VDJ recombination sites, patients with type 1 diabetes made fewer insertions and deleted more nucleotides, a pattern implying thymic rearrangement abnormalities. In all four CD4+ subsets, TCRB CDR3 length was moderately but significantly shorter in type 1 diabetes patients. HLA sub-analyses involved small numbers of individuals, so any influence of HLA type on TCRB rearrangement remained unresolved. PCR may preferentially amplify shorter templates, but because patient and control samples were amplified and corrected together, any resulting skew would affect both groups equally.

From each donor, a single peripheral blood sample of 90 to 150 mL on average was drawn into heparinised tubes. A BD FACSAria II and a panel including CD45RO, CCR7, CD25, CD127, CD95 and CD27 were used to sort naive, central memory, regulatory and stem cell-like memory CD4+ T cells. Purity was above 98% for every sorted population. Right away, PBMCs were isolated by Lymphoprep density gradient centrifugation and were stained directly, with no culture step. To minimize batch effects, samples were stained and sorted in pairs, one healthy donor with one patient per experiment. This clone was seen only a few times. Its antigen is still unknown. Per-base qualities were not stored, and no clone one base away is much larger. The CDR3, cysteine through phenylalanine, is 15 amino acids long. Only the CDR3 region is kept as DNA, spanning 45 bases read in frame from base 1. V and J are truncated by 4 bases and 4 bases respectively, leaving an intervening sequence of 14 bases. The germline V gene encodes CDR1 LGHNA and CDR2 YNFKEQ.

The High Capacity cDNA Reverse Transcription Kit was used to reverse transcribe all of the isolated RNA, meaning that expressed TCRB transcripts were what got sequenced. Deep immunoSEQ sequencing was performed on naive, central memory and regulatory T cell samples, with an average of roughly 3.3 million total reads per sample. After sorted cells were lysed in RLT buffer, RNA was extracted with DNase-treated RNeasy Micro or Mini kits, with the choice depending on cell number. Each cell subset was processed on its own to prevent cross-contamination, while patient and healthy donor samples were processed together. The immunoSEQ multiplex PCR was used to amplify TCRB sequences from cDNA, generating 87-bp fragments that spanned the CDR3 region. Sequencing of the amplicons was performed on the Illumina HiSeq platform. Per the original workflow: PCR bias was computationally corrected using synthetic template baselines, reads within Hamming distance 2 were collapsed, and singletons that could not be merged were discarded. Reads were aligned against IMGT so that V, D and J genes, CDR3 length and insertions or deletions at six rearrangement sites could be assigned. Within each subset, clonotype counts were normalized to sorted cell number, after which true diversity and Gini coefficients were computed with the tcR R package. The overlap coefficient, calculated on TCRB nucleotide sequences, was used to measure repertoire sharing. As a proxy for the pre-selection repertoire, out-of-frame TCRB sequences from naive cells were analyzed. TCRdb carries this immuneACCESS record with in-frame sequences only. Its versions omit some clonotypes, under half of them owing to an unresolved V gene in the studies checked, with the rest unexplained. V and J calls and clone size are given by that table; D and trimming were obtained from the DNA. Here the sample has approximately 240,000 clones; 15% to 20% occur a single time. Clones ranked in the top ten supply roughly 0.08% of the sample.

The receptor was isolated from a young man with type 1 diabetes. The sample comprised naive CD4+ T cells from blood. In the paper's terms, the cell subset or site label means: true naive CD4+ T cells. The sequence links TRBV4-2 to TRBJ2-1, and the D gene may be TRBD2, 6 bases matching. The CDR3 is CASSRERVRYNEQFF. The bases read TGTGCCAGCAGCCGAGAGCGGGTGCGGTACAATGAGCAGTTCTTC.